A single sample gave rise to the 8 T cell receptor beta chains below, sequenced in a study of OX40 agonist ivuxolimab in advanced cancers. The library came from the immunoSEQ multiplex PCR assay. The clones in this table, taken by TCRdb from immuneACCESS, are in-frame only. Not every clone is retained; where verified, under half of the shortfall comes from an unresolved V gene, and the cause of the rest is unknown. The sample contains over 35,000 clones, 75% to 85% of them found a single time. The ten largest clones take up approximately 3.9% of the sample. The material was CD4+ or CD8+ T cells sorted from blood, obtained in a trial of the OX40 agonist ivuxolimab. The receptors here all came from an adult with an advanced solid tumor such as melanoma, head and neck, liver or kidney cancer.

J is TRBJ2-5 and V is TRBV2; maybe TRBD1 (6 bases). Near its end, the DNA agrees better with TRBJ2-7, so the J call may be wrong. Germline CDR1 and CDR2: SNHLY and FYNNEI. This CDR3 has 14 amino acids. The CDR3 DNA sequence: TGTGCCAGCGGGACCCGGACAGTTCCATACGAGCAGTACTTC. Translating gives CASGTRTVPYEQYF.

V usage is TRBV6-6 and J usage is TRBJ2-5; no clear D gene. Germline CDR1 reads MNHNY; CDR2 reads SVGAGI (reference sequence). Trimming removed 8 bases from V and 9 bases from J, with 13 bases in between. The CDR3 covers 11 residues. The CDR3 here is CASGSEKAQYF. The CDR3 nucleotides read TGTGCCAGCGGTTCGGAGAAGGCCCAGTACTTC.

The rearrangement joins TRBV7-3 to TRBJ1-6, with D tentatively TRBD1 (5 bases). The V and J ends lost 5 bases and 5 bases respectively, with 16 bases between them. CDR3 length: 16 residues. The V gene's germline CDR1 is SGHTA and CDR2 FQGTGA. The CDR3 nucleotides read TGTGCCAGCAGCGGGGCCGGGCTAACGAATAATTCACCCCTCCACTTT. It is translated as CASSGAGLTNNSPLHF.

This clone was found many times. The rearrangement uses TRBV6-5 and TRBJ2-2; D ambiguous. This CDR3 spans 14 amino acids. V shed 1 base and J shed 5 bases, with 8 bases lying between them. Germline V CDR1 and CDR2: MNHEY, SVGAGI. CDR3 region: CASSYWVSTGELFF. DNA for the CDR3: TGTGCCAGCAGTTACTGGGTTTCGACCGGGGAGCTGTTTTTT.

V gene TRBV9 combines with J gene TRBJ1-3, with 7 bases aligning to TRBD1. Trimming removed 4 bases from V and 4 bases from J; junction bases left unmatched: 8. CDR3 size: 15 residues. The germline V gene has CDR1 SGDLS and CDR2 YYNGEE. CDR3 bases: TGTGCCAGCAGCCCTTTAAGGGGGCCCGGAAACACCATATATTTT. Protein: CASSPLRGPGNTIYF.

CDR3 nucleotide sequence: TGTGCCAGCTCACCACCAACTGGAAACACCATATATTTT. As protein: CASSPPTGNTIYF. The gene calls are TRBV18 and TRBJ1-3, with no clear D. This CDR3 region has 13 residues. Trimming removed 0 bases from V and 2 bases from J, with 2 bases in between. Looked up from germline, CDR1 is KGHSH and CDR2 is LQKENI.

The chain is built from TRBV18 and TRBJ2-7; D uncertain. V shed 0 bases and J shed 2 bases, with 8 bases lying between them. Germline CDR1 KGHSH, CDR2 LQKENI. This CDR3 region has 14 residues. The CDR3: CASSPPQVPYEQYF. CDR3 nucleotides: TGTGCCAGCTCACCACCCCAGGTACCCTACGAGCAGTACTTC.

The chain has TRBV19 and TRBJ2-2, with 9 positions matching TRBD1. Looked up from germline, CDR1 is LNHDA and CDR2 is SQIVND (reference sequence). V shed 6 bases and J 9 bases; nucleotides not matched to a gene: 11. CDR3 length: 15 amino acids. The CDR3 is CASSPGTGSMRELFF. The CDR3, as DNA: TGTGCCAGTAGCCCCGGGACAGGGTCTATGCGGGAGCTGTTTTTT.